This TCR beta chain appears in the sequencing data of a study of T cell responses to AZD1222 COVID-19 vaccine. Data came from immunoSEQ multiplex PCR; TCRdb stores just in-frame clones and leaves some out. This sample carries approximately 140,000 clones, approximately 89% of them seen once, and the ten largest clones take about 14%. This clone is a singleton in its sample. This CDR3 contains 14 residues. Germline loops: CDR1 SGHVS, CDR2 FNYEAQ. The ends were cut back, 4 bases at V and 6 bases at J, with 12 bases in the middle. The V and J genes are TRBV7-6 and TRBJ2-2; D is possibly TRBD1 or TRBD2 (6 bases each). The material sequenced was peripheral blood, taken on day 0 of AZD1222 vaccination. The receptor was isolated from an adult in good health. Here the CDR3 reads CASSWGAGAGELFF. CDR3 sequence (DNA): TGTGCCAGCAGCTGGGGGGCTGGGGCCGGGGAGCTGTTTTTT.